This T cell receptor beta chain was obtained from a study of CD8 T cells in Susac syndrome. In Susac syndrome patients, recently defined diagnostic criteria for definite or probable disease were met. Random hexamers served to reverse transcribe roughly 0.45 to 1 ug RNA. TCRdb ran MiXCR on the immunoSEQ multiplex PCR reads and lists one entry per CDR3 protein. The sample carries fewer than 85,000 distinct CDR3 sequences, about 95% recorded once. The count of this clonotype is one. This TCR derives from a human donor with Susac syndrome. What was sequenced was CD8+ T cells from PBMCs.

CDR3 residues: CASTSGQNEQFF. As DNA, the CDR3 is TGTGCCAGTACCTCGGGACAAAATGAGCAGTTCTTC. The V call is TRBV6-6, the J call TRBJ2-1; perhaps TRBD1 as D (6 bases). Looked up from germline, CDR1 is MNHNY and CDR2 is SVGAGI (reference sequence). V dropped 9 bases and J dropped 7 bases, with 13 bases sitting between them. The length of the CDR3 is 12 residues.